The rows below give T cell receptor beta chains drawn from one sample of a study of breast tumors, draining lymph nodes, adjacent tissues. TCRdb reanalysed the multiplex PCR reads using MiXCR and keeps one entry per CDR3 protein. This sample carries some 22,000 distinct CDR3 sequences, roughly 40% of them seen once, and the ten largest clones take approximately 24%. The material sequenced was breast tumor tissue. These receptors were obtained from a female donor with breast cancer. Some clones in this sample may be carry-over from other donors' samples. CDR3s include the opening cysteine and the closing phenylalanine or tryptophan. D genes are given only for firm matches. Expanded clones get a size class; other rows say once, few or many, or leave the size out.

D	V	size	J	DNA	CDR3
TRBD1	TRBV5-6	-	TRBJ2-7	TGTGCCAGCAGACAGGGACAGGGGGCCGGCGAGCAGTACTTC	CASRQGQGAGEQYF
-	TRBV9	-	TRBJ2-1	TGTGCCAGCAGCGAAAGGGCCTACAATGAGCAGTTCTTC	CASSERAYNEQFF
-	TRBV5-1	-	TRBJ2-3	TGCGCCAGCAGGACGGGCAGGGGCACAGATACGCAGTATTTT	CASRTGRGTDTQYF
TRBD2	TRBV7-8	many	TRBJ2-7	TGTGCCAGCAGCTTAGCCGGAACTAGCGGGGGGTCCTCCGAGCAGTACTTC	CASSLAGTSGGSSEQYF
-	TRBV9	-	TRBJ2-5	TGTGCCAGCAGCCCCTCCTGGGACTCCCAAGAGACCCCGTACTTC	CASSPSWDSQETPYF
-	TRBV5-1	many	TRBJ1-3	TGCGCCAGCAGCTTGGCCCGGACTGGGAGCACCATATATTTT	CASSLARTGSTIYF
-	TRBV15	many	TRBJ2-7	TGTGCCACCAGCAGAGAAAGGGGGGACGGGTACGAGCAGTACTTC	CATSRERGDGYEQYF
-	TRBV6-1	many	TRBJ1-6	TGTGCCAGCAGTGACAGAGGGAGTTCACCCCTCCACTTT	CASSDRGSSPLHF
TRBD2	TRBV19	-	TRBJ2-2	TGTGCCAGTAGTATAGTCAATGTAGGGCTAGCGGGAGGGGAGCTGTTTTTT	CASSIVNVGLAGGELFF
TRBD2	TRBV11-2	-	TRBJ2-3	TGTGCCAGCAGCAAAGCGGGGGGGCGAGATACGCAGTATTTT	CASSKAGGRDTQYF
-	TRBV9	-	TRBJ1-5	TGTGCCAGCAGCGTAGGAGGAGGGGACAATCAGCCCCAGCATTTT	CASSVGGGDNQPQHF
TRBD2	TRBV6-1	-	TRBJ2-2	TGTGCCAGCAGTGGGACTAGCGGGAGTCAAGCCGGGGAGCTGTTTTTT	CASSGTSGSQAGELFF
-	TRBV19	many	TRBJ2-5	TGTGCCCCAAACGGGGGCCAAGAGACCCAGTACTTC	CAPNGGQETQYF
-	TRBV25-1	-	TRBJ1-6	TGTGCCAGCAGTGAAAACTATAATTCACCCCTCCACTTT	CASSENYNSPLHF
TRBD1	TRBV20-1	once	TRBJ2-5	TGCAGTGCCGTACCTCGACAGGGGGGAGAGACCCAGTACTTC	CSAVPRQGGETQYF
TRBD2	TRBV11-2	-	TRBJ2-7	TGTGCCAGCAGCTCCTACCGCGGGAGAGATAACGAGCAGTACTTC	CASSSYRGRDNEQYF
TRBD2	TRBV20-1	few	TRBJ2-7	TGCAGTGCTAGGGGGGGCTATGGACAGGCGGTTGGACTAGCGGAATACGAGCAGTACTTC	CSARGGYGQAVGLAEYEQYF
TRBD1	TRBV7-6	many	TRBJ2-7	TGTGCCAGCAGCTCCCTGACAGGGAATTTGGACGAGCAGTACTTC	CASSSLTGNLDEQYF
TRBD1	TRBV6-9	-	TRBJ2-7	TGTGCCAGCAGTTATTGGAGCGGGGGACAGGGGAGCGAGCAGTACTTC	CASSYWSGGQGSEQYF
TRBD2	TRBV2	-	TRBJ2-7	TGTGCCAGCAGTCAAGAGGCTAGCGGGATGGCCTACGAGCAGTACTTC	CASSQEASGMAYEQYF
-	TRBV20-1	medium-sized	TRBJ1-6	TGCAGTGCTATGGGACCCGCTCTACGCTATAATTCACCCCTCCACTTT	CSAMGPALRYNSPLHF
TRBD1	TRBV7-2	-	TRBJ1-2	TGTGCCAGCAGCTCCCTTTCGGACAGGGCAAAAGGCTACACCTTC	CASSSLSDRAKGYTF
-	TRBV5-1	many	TRBJ1-2	TGCGCCAGCAGCCCCGACCCAGGGGTGGCGGGCTACACCTTC	CASSPDPGVAGYTF
TRBD1	TRBV25-1	-	TRBJ1-6	TGTGCCAGCAGTGCAGGGGGCGGGAATATTCCCCTCCACTTT	CASSAGGGNIPLHF
-	TRBV7-7	-	TRBJ2-2	TGTGCTAGCAGCTTTGTTACCGCCGGGGAGCTGTTTTTT	CASSFVTAGELFF
-	TRBV5-1	-	TRBJ1-1	TGCGCCAGCAGCTTGGGAGGGTCCACAGCTGAAGCTTTCTTT	CASSLGGSTAEAFF
-	TRBV6-1	-	TRBJ1-2	TGTGCCAGCAGGCTTATCGGTTACACCTTC	CASRLIGYTF
-	TRBV5-8	-	TRBJ2-1	TGTGCCAGCAGCCCACAACGCGTGGGGAGAGGGTTCTTC	CASSPQRVGRGFF
TRBD1	TRBV18	many	TRBJ2-6	TGTGCCAGCTCACGTCACTCGGGACAGGTTATCTCTGGGGCCAACGTCCTGACTTTC	CASSRHSGQVISGANVLTF
TRBD1	TRBV7-2	-	TRBJ1-5	TGTGCCAGCAGCGTCCGACAGGGGGGCAGTCAGCCCCAGCATTTT	CASSVRQGGSQPQHF
-	TRBV5-1	-	TRBJ1-1	TGCGCCAGCAGCTTGGTTAGAGGGGTCTTGGGCACTGAAGCTTTCTTT	CASSLVRGVLGTEAFF
-	TRBV18	many	TRBJ2-7	TGTGCCAGCTCACCAGAGGGGTACGGGCAGCACTTC	CASSPEGYGQHF
-	TRBV12-3/TRBV12-4	-	TRBJ2-4	TGTGCCAGCAGTTTTCTGCGGGGAAACATTCAGTACTTC	CASSFLRGNIQYF
TRBD1	TRBV6-5	-	TRBJ1-6	TGTGCCAGCAGTGAGACCTCGGGTCAGGGGGCTTCACCCCTCCACTTT	CASSETSGQGASPLHF
-	TRBV12-3/TRBV12-4	many	TRBJ1-4	TGTGCCAGCAGCCTCGGGGGAGTAGGAAATGAAAAACTGTTTTTT	CASSLGGVGNEKLFF
TRBD1	TRBV12-3/TRBV12-4	-	TRBJ1-1	TGTGCCAGCAGGGCCAGAAGGGGGCAGGGTGAAGCTTTCTTT	CASRARRGQGEAFF
-	TRBV27	few	TRBJ2-3	TGTGCCAGCAGCCGCTGGACGAGCACAGATACGCAGTATTTT	CASSRWTSTDTQYF
TRBD2	TRBV11-1	medium-sized	TRBJ2-6	TGTGCCAGCAGCCTCGGACTAGCGGGGGCTTACTCTGGGGCCAACGTCCTGACTTTC	CASSLGLAGAYSGANVLTF
-	TRBV7-9	many	TRBJ2-4	TGTGCCAGCAGCCCTACTAGTCACATTCAGTACTTC	CASSPTSHIQYF
-	TRBV4-1	many	TRBJ1-2	TGCGCCAGCAGCCAAGAGGACAGACTTCACTATGGCTACACCTTC	CASSQEDRLHYGYTF
-	TRBV19	many	TRBJ1-5	TGTGCCAGTAGTGCCCGGGGGGTAAGGCAGCCCCAGCATTTT	CASSARGVRQPQHF
TRBD2	TRBV20-1	many	TRBJ2-1	TGCAGTGCTAGAGATATAAGTCGGACTAGCGGGAGGGTTAATGAGCAGTTCTTC	CSARDISRTSGRVNEQFF
TRBD1	TRBV9	few	TRBJ2-1	TGTGCCAGCAGCGCGGGGACAGGGTATCTCAATGAGCAGTTCTTC	CASSAGTGYLNEQFF
-	TRBV19	-	TRBJ1-2	TGTGCCAGTAGTATTTCGGGGGTTCACTATGGCTACACCTTC	CASSISGVHYGYTF
-	TRBV12-3/TRBV12-4	-	TRBJ1-6	TGTGCCAGCAGCGACAGCAGGTCACCCCTCCACTTT	CASSDSRSPLHF
-	TRBV29-1	many	TRBJ1-4	TGCAGCGCCCGGAGGGGATTTGCAACTAATGAAAAACTGTTTTTT	CSARRGFATNEKLFF
-	TRBV2	many	TRBJ2-1	TGTGCCAGCAGCAGCGGGACAATCTCCTACAATGAGCAGTTCTTC	CASSSGTISYNEQFF
-	TRBV7-8	many	TRBJ2-1	TGTGCCAGCAGCTTACAGGCCCCGAGCTCCTACAATGAGCAGTTCTTC	CASSLQAPSSYNEQFF
-	TRBV20-1	-	TRBJ2-3	TGCAGTGCCAGAGATGGGGGAGGCACAGATACGCAGTATTTT	CSARDGGGTDTQYF
-	TRBV14	many	TRBJ2-3	TGTGCCAGCAGCCAGACAGCCTCTAGCACAGATACGCAGTATTTT	CASSQTASSTDTQYF